One sample yielded the 8 T cell receptor beta chains listed below, sequenced in a study of CD8+ T cells in alopecia areata. Extracted RNA was reverse transcribed into cDNA, the sequencing template. Sequenced by immunoSEQ multiplex PCR; TCRdb stores in-frame clones only, minus some. The table lists over 200,000 clones, around 62% of them singletons, with more than 0.4% in the top ten. Here the sequenced sample was CD4+ T cells sorted from blood, taken at week 0. The source of these receptors is a human donor with alopecia areata.

The V call is TRBV27, the J call TRBJ2-7, with D maybe TRBD2 (6 bases). V lost 3 bases and J 4 bases, leaving 13 bases between the germline ends. Germline V lookup: CDR1 MNHEY, CDR2 SMNVEV (reference sequence). The CDR3 runs to 14 residues. This CDR3 is CASSFNVGGYEQYF. CDR3 bases: TGTGCCAGCAGTTTCAATGTAGGAGGGTACGAGCAGTACTTC.

The V and J genes are TRBV7-2 and TRBJ2-5; 9 nucleotides align to TRBD2. The germline V gene encodes CDR1 SGHTA and CDR2 FQGNSA. The CDR3 is 18 residues long. V lost 5 bases to trimming and J lost 5 bases; unmatched junction nucleotides: 18. The CDR3 bases are TGTGCCAGCAGCGTAGGGGCTCTTAGGCGGGAGGGCTGGGAGACCCAGTACTTC. The encoded protein is CASSVGALRREGWETQYF.

This clone was recorded once. The chain combines TRBV7-8 with TRBJ1-1; a possible D gene is TRBD1 (6 bases). The CDR3 is made up of 14 amino acids. CDR1 and CDR2 (germline): SGHVS, FQNEAQ. With 7 bases removed from V and 5 bases from J, the gap between germline ends came to 17 bases. CDR3 DNA: TGTGCCAGCAACCCGGACAGAAGAGGGACTGAAGCTTTCTTT. Translated, it gives CASNPDRRGTEAFF.

The rearrangement joins TRBV29-1 to TRBJ2-1, with 10 positions matching TRBD2. The CDR3 is 13 amino acids. V was pared by 4 bases and J by 7 bases, with 4 bases of the junction left unmatched. Germline V CDR1 and CDR2: SQVTM, ANQGSEA. The CDR3: CSVGAGGINEQFF. The CDR3 DNA sequence: TGCAGCGTTGGAGCGGGGGGGATAAATGAGCAGTTCTTC.

CDR3 DNA sequence: TGTGCCAGCAGCCAAGGCGAAAACATTCAGTACTTC. It yields the protein CASSQGENIQYF. The chain uses TRBV4-2 and TRBJ2-4; D call uncertain. V was pared by 1 base and J by 5 bases, with 3 bases between. The CDR3 runs to 12 residues. Germline loops: CDR1 LGHNA, CDR2 YNFKEQ.

The rearrangement links TRBV2 to TRBJ1-2; 7 bases fit TRBD1. Germline V gives CDR1 SNHLY, CDR2 FYNNEI. The CDR3 is 14 amino acids. V trimming: 7 bases; J trimming: 3 bases; junction bases outside the gene matches: 8. CDR3 coding DNA: TGTGCCAGCAACGAAGACAGGGTGTACTATGGCTACACCTTC. This codes for CASNEDRVYYGYTF.

V usage is TRBV7-9 and J usage is TRBJ2-1; no definite D call. The germline CDR1 and CDR2 sequences are SEHNR and FQNEAQ (reference sequence). The CDR3 has 13 residues. Deletions cut 4 bases from V and 8 bases from J, with 12 bases between. The CDR3 spells CASSSPPNHEQFF. The CDR3 coding sequence is TGTGCCAGCAGCTCCCCTCCTAATCATGAGCAGTTCTTC.

This clone appeared a few times. The gene calls are TRBV5-1 and TRBJ1-2; TRBD1 is a possible D gene (5 bases). Germline lookup yields CDR1 SGHRS and CDR2 YFSETQ. The CDR3 loop spans 14 amino acids. V lost 0 bases and J 3 bases, leaving 9 bases between the germline ends. Written as DNA, the CDR3 is TGCGCCAGCAGCTTGGACGGGGGACACTATGGCTACACCTTC. Protein: CASSLDGGHYGYTF.